This TCR beta chain appears in the sequencing data of a study of cytomegalovirus exposure and HLA in healthy donors. Study-level findings and limits: TCR beta chain V- and J-gene trimming was linked, in a later analysis, to a missense variant in DCLRE1C. Many donors carried some public TCRs, although rarity characterized most TCR sequences.

The study ran its PCR with 60 Vbeta and 13 Jbeta primers. Only in-frame clones appear in the TCRdb table, and some are missing; sequencing was by immunoSEQ multiplex PCR. The repertoire includes about 82,000 clones, less than 80% of them detected once, and around an eighth sits in the top ten. Comment on this clone: As yet, its antigen is unknown.

The clonotype was recovered from a human donor in good health. Sequenced input: PBMCs.

CDR3 sequence (DNA): TGTGCCACCAGCACCCAACTAGCGGGGGGCAGGGAGCAGTACTTC. It yields the protein CATSTQLAGGREQYF. The chain joins TRBV15 to TRBJ2-7, with 12 bases lining up with TRBD2. There are 15 residues in the CDR3. Unmatched junction bases numbered 8, after V lost 4 bases and J lost 7 bases. CDR1 is LNHNV and CDR2 is YYDKDF in the germline V gene (reference sequence).